What follows describes a single T cell receptor (beta chain). Antigen: not known. All donors qualified as healthy HIV-negative adults and had experienced no recent acute infections or vaccinations. Sequencing was at deep level. Libraries were prepared by immunoSEQ multiplex PCR; TCRdb keeps only in-frame clonotypes and omits some of them. The sample holds some 2.4 million clones; 80% to 95% are singletons and the top ten take approximately 0.37%. This CDR3 is 17 amino acids long. Germline V gene lookup returns CDR1 SEHNR and CDR2 FQNEAQ (reference sequence). The V and J ends lost 7 bases and 0 bases, in that order; junction bases with no gene match: 9. This record belongs to a study of shared clonotypes between healthy human individuals. Whole-study results and caveats: Generally, naive subsets came out with larger estimated richness than memory subsets. Several donors held about 5% of naive CD4 clonotypes in common.

This TCR was sampled from a man in his late teens or twenties in good health. Some clones in this sample may be carry-over from other donors' samples. Sequenced sample: naive CD4+ T cells from PBMCs. Described subset: CD45RA+ positively selected. V is TRBV7-9 and J is TRBJ2-6, with 7 bases that match TRBD1. The CDR3 sequence is CASKKQGSPSGANVLTF. Here the CDR3 DNA reads TGTGCCAGCAAAAAACAGGGGTCTCCCTCTGGGGCCAACGTCCTGACTTTC.